This T cell receptor beta chain was retrieved from a study of OX40 agonist ivuxolimab in advanced cancers. Study-level information: The patients' treatment was ivuxolimab, an agonistic anti-OX40 (CD134) antibody.

Regarding the study as a whole: Patients who responded partially at 0.1-3.0 mg/kg showed clonal expansion ranking among the lowest.

Sequencing was performed with immunoSEQ multiplex PCR; in TCRdb, only in-frame clones are kept and a portion is missing. The sample includes 55,000 or so clones, 88% of them seen just once. With 3 bases clipped from V and 6 bases from J, the junction kept 5 bases outside the gene matches. The length of the CDR3 is 14 residues. Germline loops: CDR1 SGDLS, CDR2 YYNGEE. This clone appeared a few times. Its antigen is unidentified. The TCR comes from an adult with an advanced solid tumor such as melanoma, head and neck, liver or kidney cancer. This rearrangement joins TRBV9 to TRBJ2-2; 7 bases map to TRBD2. The sample here was CD4+ or CD8+ T cells sorted from blood, taken in a trial of the OX40 agonist ivuxolimab. CDR3 sequence reads: CASSGGSSAGELFF. The CDR3 DNA reads TGTGCCAGCAGCGGCGGGAGCAGTGCCGGGGAGCTGTTTTTT.